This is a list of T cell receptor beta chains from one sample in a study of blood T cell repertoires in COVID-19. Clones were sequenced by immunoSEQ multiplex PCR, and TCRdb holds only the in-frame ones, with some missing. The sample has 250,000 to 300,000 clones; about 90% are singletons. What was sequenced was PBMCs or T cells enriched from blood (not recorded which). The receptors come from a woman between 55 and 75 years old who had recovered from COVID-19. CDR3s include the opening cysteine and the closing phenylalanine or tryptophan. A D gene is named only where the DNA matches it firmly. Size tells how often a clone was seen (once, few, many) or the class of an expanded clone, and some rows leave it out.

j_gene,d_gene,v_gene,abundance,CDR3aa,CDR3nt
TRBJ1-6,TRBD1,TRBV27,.,CASTITRRDRDNSPLHF,TGTGCCAGCACAATAACCCGAAGGGACAGAGATAATTCACCCCTCCACTTT
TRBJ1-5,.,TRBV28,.,CASSRTALYQPQHF,TGTGCCAGCAGTCGGACAGCATTGTATCAGCCCCAGCATTTT
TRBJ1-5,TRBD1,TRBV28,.,CASTSIGTGHNQPQHF,TGTGCCAGCACCAGCATCGGGACAGGACACAATCAGCCCCAGCATTTT
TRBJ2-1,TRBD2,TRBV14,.,CASSRTSSYNEQFF,TGTGCCAGCAGCCGGACTAGCAGCTACAATGAGCAGTTCTTC
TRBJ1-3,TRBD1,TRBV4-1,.,CASSQRPPGQGAPAGNTIYF,TGCGCCAGCAGCCAAAGACCCCCGGGACAGGGGGCGCCGGCTGGAAACACCATATATTTT
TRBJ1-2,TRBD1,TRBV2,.,CASRTWQGAHGYTF,TGTGCCAGCAGGACCTGGCAGGGGGCGCATGGCTACACCTTC
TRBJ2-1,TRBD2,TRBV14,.,CASSQVLAGDVDNEQFF,TGTGCCAGCAGCCAAGTTCTAGCGGGAGATGTTGACAATGAGCAGTTCTTC
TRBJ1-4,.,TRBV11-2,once,CASSYDRSNEKLFF,TGTGCCAGCAGCTATGACAGGTCCAATGAAAAACTGTTTTTT
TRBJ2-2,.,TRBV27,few,CASSLGKRSAGELFF,TGTGCCAGCAGTTTAGGTAAGCGGAGTGCCGGGGAGCTGTTTTTT
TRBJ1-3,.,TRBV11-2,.,CASSLIPGGNTIYF,TGTGCCAGCAGCTTAATCCCAGGGGGAAACACCATATATTTT
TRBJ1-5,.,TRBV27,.,CASSRKAQANSNQPQHF,TGTGCCAGCAGCCGCAAAGCTCAGGCAAATAGCAATCAGCCCCAGCATTTT
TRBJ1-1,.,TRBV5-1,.,CASSYKDMNTEAFF,TGCGCCAGCAGCTATAAAGACATGAACACTGAAGCTTTCTTT